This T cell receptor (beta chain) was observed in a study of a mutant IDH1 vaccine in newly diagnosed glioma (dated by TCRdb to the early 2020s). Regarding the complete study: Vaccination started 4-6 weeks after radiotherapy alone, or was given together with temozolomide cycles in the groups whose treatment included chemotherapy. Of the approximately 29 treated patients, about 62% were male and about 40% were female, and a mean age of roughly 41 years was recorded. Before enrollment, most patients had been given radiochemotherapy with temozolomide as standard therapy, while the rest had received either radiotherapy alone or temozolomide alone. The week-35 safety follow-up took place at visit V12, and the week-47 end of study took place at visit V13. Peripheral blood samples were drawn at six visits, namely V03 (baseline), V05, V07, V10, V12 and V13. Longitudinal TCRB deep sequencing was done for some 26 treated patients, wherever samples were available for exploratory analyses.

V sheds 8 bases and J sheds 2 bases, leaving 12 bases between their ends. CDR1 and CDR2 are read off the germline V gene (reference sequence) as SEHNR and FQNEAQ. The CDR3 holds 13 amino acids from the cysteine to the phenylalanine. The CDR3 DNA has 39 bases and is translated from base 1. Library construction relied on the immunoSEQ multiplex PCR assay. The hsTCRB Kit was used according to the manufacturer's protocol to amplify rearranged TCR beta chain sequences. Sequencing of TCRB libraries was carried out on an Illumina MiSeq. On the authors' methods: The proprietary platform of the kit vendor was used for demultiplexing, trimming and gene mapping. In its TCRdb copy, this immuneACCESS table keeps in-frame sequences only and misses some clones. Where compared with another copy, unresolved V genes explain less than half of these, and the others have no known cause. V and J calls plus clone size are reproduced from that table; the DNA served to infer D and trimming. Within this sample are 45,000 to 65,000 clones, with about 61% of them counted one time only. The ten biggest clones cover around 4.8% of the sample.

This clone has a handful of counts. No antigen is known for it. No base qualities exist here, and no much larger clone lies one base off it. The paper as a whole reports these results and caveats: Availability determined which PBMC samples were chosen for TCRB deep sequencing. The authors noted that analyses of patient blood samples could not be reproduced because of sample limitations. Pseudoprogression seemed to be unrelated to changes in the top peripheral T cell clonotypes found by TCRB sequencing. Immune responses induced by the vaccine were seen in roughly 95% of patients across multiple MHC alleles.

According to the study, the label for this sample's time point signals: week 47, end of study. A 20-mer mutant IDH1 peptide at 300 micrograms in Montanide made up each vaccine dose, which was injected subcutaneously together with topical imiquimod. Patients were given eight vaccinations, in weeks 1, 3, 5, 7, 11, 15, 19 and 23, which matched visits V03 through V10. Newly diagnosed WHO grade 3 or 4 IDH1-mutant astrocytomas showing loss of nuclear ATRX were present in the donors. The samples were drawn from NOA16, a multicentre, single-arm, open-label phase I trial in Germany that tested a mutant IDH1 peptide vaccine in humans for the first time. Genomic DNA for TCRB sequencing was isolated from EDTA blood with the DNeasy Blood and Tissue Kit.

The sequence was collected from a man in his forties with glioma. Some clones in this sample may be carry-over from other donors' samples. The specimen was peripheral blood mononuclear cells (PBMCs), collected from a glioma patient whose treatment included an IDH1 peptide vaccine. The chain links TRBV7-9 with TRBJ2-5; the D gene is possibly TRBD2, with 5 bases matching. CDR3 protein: CASREMGQETQYF. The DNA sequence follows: TGTGCCAGCCGGGAAATGGGGCAAGAGACCCAGTACTTC. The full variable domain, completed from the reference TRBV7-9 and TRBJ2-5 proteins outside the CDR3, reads DTGVSQNPRHKITKRGQNVTFRCDPISEHNRLYWYRQTLGQGPEFLTYFQNEAQLEKSRLLSDRFSAERPKGSFSTLEIQRTEQGDSAMYLCASREMGQETQYFGPGTRLLVL.